This T cell receptor (beta chain) emerged from a study of cytomegalovirus exposure and HLA in healthy donors. Study results and limitations: The study reported that TCR beta sequences accurately predicted HLA-A and HLA-B alleles in most subjects. Further analysis was carried out later, and it showed several of the most significant clusters appearing linked to common viral pathogens.

The CDR3 spans 15 residues. Germline trimming cut 6 bases from V and 2 bases from J; bases unmatched to any gene: 6. The germline CDR1 and CDR2 sequences are GTSNPN and SVGIG (reference sequence). Vbeta (60) and Jbeta (13) primers were used in the PCR. TCRdb's copy holds only in-frame clones and misses some; the assay was immunoSEQ multiplex PCR. This sample has approximately 140,000 clones, with 60% to 85% found just once. This clone was seen a few times. What it recognizes is unknown. Source material: PBMCs. The V gene is TRBV30, the J gene TRBJ2-7, with 14 bases identical to TRBD2. The origin of this receptor is a male donor in good health and CMV-seronegative. Here the CDR3 DNA reads TGTGCCTGCATTGGACTAGCGGGGGGAACCTACGAGCAGTACTTC. Protein: CACIGLAGGTYEQYF. Based on the CDR3 plus reference TRBV30 and TRBJ2-7, the full variable domain is SQTIHQWPATLVQPVGSPLSLECTVEGTSNPNLYWYRQAAGRGLQLLFYSVGIGQISSEVPQNLSASRPQDRQFILSSKKLLLSDSGFYLCACIGLAGGTYEQYFGPGTRLTVT.